Its frequency marks the clone carrying this TCR beta chain as medium-sized. TRB rearrangements were amplified by touch-down multiplex PCR with mixed TRB-A/B primers. TCRdb reanalyzed the multiplex PCR reads and collapses them to one entry per CDR3 protein, without DNA. The sample spans approximately 2,800 distinct CDR3 sequences; the ten largest clones claim roughly 26%. Roughly 40,000 genome equivalents of blood DNA were amplified for TRB. The source of the sample is a study of T cell clusters in autoimmune cytopenias. Germline V gene data show CDR1 as SGHDT and CDR2 as YYEEEE. There are 12 residues in the CDR3.

This receptor was identified in a human donor with an autoimmune cytopenia or autoimmune hepatitis (not recorded which). J is TRBJ2-1 and V is TRBV5-6. The material sequenced was peripheral blood. Here the CDR3 reads CASSWDRHEQFF.